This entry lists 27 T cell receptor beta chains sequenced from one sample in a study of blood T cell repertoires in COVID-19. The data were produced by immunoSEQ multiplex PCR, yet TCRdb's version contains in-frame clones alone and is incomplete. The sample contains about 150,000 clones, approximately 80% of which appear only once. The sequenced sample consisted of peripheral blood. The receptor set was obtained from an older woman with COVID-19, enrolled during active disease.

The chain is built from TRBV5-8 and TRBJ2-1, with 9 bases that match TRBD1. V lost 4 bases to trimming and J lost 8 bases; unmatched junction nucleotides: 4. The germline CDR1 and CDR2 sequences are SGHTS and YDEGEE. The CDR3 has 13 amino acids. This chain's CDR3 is CASSGTGRDEQFF. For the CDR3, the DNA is TGTGCCAGCAGCGGGACAGGGAGGGATGAGCAGTTCTTC.

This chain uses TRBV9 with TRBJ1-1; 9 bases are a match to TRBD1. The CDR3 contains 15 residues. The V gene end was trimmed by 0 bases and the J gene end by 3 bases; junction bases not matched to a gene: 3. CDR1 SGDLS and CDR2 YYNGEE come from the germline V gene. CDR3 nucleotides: TGTGCCAGCAGCGTAGTGGGACAGGGAGACACTGAAGCTTTCTTT. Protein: CASSVVGQGDTEAFF.

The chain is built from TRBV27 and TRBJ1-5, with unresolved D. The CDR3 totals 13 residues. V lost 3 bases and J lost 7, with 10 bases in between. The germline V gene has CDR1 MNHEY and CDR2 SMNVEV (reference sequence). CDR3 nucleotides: TGTGCCAGCAGTTTTGGGCCCGTACAGCCCCAGCATTTT. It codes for CASSFGPVQPQHF.

The CDR3 sequence is CASSSGYEQFF. CDR3 bases: TGTGCCAGCAGCTCAGGATATGAGCAGTTCTTC. The chain combines TRBV5-4 with TRBJ2-1, with D hard to call. The germline V gene encodes CDR1 SGHNT and CDR2 YYREEE (reference sequence). V gave up 3 bases and J gave up 8 bases, with 6 bases separating them. The CDR3 sequence is 11 residues long.

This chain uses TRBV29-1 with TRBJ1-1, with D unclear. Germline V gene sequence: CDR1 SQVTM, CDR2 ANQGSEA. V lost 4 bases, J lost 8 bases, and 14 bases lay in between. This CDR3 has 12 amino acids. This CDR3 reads CSVAPTREEAFF. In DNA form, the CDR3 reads TGCAGCGTTGCCCCCACACGGGAAGAAGCTTTCTTT.

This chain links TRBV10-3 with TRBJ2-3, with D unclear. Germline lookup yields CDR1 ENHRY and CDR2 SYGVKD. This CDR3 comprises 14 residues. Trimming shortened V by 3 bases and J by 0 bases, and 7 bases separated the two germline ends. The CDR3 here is CAISDRSSTDTQYF. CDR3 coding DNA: TGTGCCATCAGTGACAGATCCAGCACAGATACGCAGTATTTT.

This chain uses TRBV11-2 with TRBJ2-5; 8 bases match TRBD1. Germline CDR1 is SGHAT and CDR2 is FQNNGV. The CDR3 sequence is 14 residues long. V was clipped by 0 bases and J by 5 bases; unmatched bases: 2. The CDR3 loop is CASSLDRTGETQYF. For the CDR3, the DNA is TGTGCCAGCAGCTTAGATAGGACAGGGGAGACCCAGTACTTC.

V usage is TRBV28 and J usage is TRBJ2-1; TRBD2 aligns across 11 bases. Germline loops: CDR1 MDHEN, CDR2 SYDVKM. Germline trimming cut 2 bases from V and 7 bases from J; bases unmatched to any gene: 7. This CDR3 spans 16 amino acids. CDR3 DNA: TGTGCCAGCAGTTTAGGGCTAGCGGGAGGTCGGAATGAGCAGTTCTTC. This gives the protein CASSLGLAGGRNEQFF.

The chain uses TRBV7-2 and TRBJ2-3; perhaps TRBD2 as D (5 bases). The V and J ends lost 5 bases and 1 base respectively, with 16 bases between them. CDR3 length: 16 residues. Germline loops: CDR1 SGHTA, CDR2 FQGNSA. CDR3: CASSPEGGPGTDTQYF. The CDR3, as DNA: TGTGCCAGCAGCCCAGAGGGCGGCCCAGGCACAGATACGCAGTATTTT.

CDR3 in amino acids: CATSGGQGHNEQFF. The CDR3 coding sequence is TGTGCCACCAGTGGAGGACAGGGGCACAATGAGCAGTTCTTC. The chain uses TRBV24-1 and TRBJ2-1; 9 positions agree with TRBD1. Germline loops: CDR1 KGHDR, CDR2 SFDVKD. Trimming removed 5 bases from V and 5 bases from J; junction bases left unmatched: 3. This CDR3 spans 14 amino acids.

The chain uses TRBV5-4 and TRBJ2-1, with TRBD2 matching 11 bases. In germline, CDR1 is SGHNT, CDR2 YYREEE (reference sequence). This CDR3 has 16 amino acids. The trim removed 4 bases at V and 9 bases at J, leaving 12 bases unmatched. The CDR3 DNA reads TGTGCCAGCAGCCCCGCCATAGCGGGAGGGCCCGGTGAGCAGTTCTTC. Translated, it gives CASSPAIAGGPGEQFF.

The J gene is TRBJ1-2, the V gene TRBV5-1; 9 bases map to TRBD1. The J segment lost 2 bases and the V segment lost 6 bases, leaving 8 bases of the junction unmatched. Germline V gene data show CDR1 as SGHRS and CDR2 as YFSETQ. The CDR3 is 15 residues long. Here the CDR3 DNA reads TGCGCCAGCAAAGAGACAGGGGGAAAGAACTATGGCTACACCTTC. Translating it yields CASKETGGKNYGYTF.

CDR3: CASSIVQAYTGELFF. CDR3 in DNA: TGCGCCAGCAGCATAGTCCAAGCCTACACCGGGGAGCTGTTTTTT. The chain carries TRBV5-1 and TRBJ2-2; D gene uncertain. The ends were cut back, 4 bases at V and 3 bases at J, with 13 bases in the middle. The CDR3 is 15 residues long. The V gene's germline CDR1 is SGHRS and CDR2 YFSETQ.

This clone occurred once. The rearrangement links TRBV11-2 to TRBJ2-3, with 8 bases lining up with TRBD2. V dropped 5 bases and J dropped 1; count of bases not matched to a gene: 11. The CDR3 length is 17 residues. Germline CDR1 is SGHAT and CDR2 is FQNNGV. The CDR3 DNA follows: TGTGCCAGCAGCATACCCGTAGCGGGGATGGGCACAGATACGCAGTATTTT. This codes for CASSIPVAGMGTDTQYF.

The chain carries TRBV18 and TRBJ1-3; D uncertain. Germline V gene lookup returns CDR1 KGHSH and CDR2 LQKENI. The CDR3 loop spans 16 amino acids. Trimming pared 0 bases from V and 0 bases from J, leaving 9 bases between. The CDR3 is CASSPPARLSGNTIYF. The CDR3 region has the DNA TGTGCCAGCTCACCACCGGCGAGACTCTCTGGAAACACCATATATTTT.

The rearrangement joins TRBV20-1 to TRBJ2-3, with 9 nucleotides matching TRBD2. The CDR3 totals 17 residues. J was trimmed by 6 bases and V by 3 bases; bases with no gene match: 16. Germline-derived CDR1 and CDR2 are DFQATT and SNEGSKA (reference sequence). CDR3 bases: TGCAGTGCTAGTGTTAGCGGGAGAAGAAACGGGAGGGATACGCAGTATTTT. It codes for CSASVSGRRNGRDTQYF.

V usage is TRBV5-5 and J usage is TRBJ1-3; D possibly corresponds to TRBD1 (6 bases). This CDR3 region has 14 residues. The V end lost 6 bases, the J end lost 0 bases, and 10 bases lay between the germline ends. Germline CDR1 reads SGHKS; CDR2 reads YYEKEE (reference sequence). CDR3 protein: CASNRDNSGNTIYF. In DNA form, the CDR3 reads TGTGCCAGCAACCGGGACAACTCTGGAAACACCATATATTTT.

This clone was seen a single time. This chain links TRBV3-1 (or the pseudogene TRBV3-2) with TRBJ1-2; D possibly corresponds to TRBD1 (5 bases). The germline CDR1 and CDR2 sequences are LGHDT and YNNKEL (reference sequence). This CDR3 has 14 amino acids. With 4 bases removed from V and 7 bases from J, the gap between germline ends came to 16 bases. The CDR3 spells CASSPRRQKGGYTF. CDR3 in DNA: TGTGCCAGCAGCCCCCGGCGACAGAAGGGTGGCTACACCTTC.

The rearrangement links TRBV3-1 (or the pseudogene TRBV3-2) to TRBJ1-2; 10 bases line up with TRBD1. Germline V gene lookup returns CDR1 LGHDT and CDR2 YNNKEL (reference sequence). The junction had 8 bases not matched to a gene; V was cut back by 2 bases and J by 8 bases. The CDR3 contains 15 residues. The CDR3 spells CASSQPTGGLYGYTF. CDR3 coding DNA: TGTGCCAGCAGCCAACCGACAGGGGGCCTATACGGCTACACCTTC.

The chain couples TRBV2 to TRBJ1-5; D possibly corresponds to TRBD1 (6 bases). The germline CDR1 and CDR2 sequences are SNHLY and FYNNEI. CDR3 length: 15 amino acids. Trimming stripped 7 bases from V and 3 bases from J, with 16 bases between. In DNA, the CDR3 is TGTGCCAGCACTGCAGGGGCTCAGCCCAATCAGCCCCAGCATTTT. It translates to CASTAGAQPNQPQHF.

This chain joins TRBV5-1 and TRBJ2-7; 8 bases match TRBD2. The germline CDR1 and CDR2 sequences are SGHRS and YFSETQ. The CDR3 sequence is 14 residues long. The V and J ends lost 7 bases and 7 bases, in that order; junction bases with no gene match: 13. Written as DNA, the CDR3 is TGCGCCAGCGAGAGGACCAGCGGGGGATTAGAGCAGTACTTC. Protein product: CASERTSGGLEQYF.

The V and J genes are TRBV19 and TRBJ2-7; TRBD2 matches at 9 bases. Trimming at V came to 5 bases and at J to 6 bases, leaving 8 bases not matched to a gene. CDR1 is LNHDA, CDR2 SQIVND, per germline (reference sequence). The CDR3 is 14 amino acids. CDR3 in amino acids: CASSARTSVGEQYF. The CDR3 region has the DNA TGTGCCAGTAGTGCCCGGACTAGCGTTGGCGAGCAGTACTTC.

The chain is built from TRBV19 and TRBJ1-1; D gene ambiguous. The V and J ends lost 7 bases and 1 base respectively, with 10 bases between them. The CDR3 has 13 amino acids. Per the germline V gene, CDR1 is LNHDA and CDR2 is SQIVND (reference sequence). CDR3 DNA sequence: TGTGCCAGTAAGCACCAGGCGAACACTGAAGCTTTCTTT. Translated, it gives CASKHQANTEAFF.

Here the CDR3 reads CASRSGGTKDEQYF. The CDR3 nucleotides read TGTGCAAGTCGCTCCGGGGGGACGAAGGACGAGCAGTACTTC. The V call is TRBV12-2, the J call TRBJ2-7; the table's D call, TRBD2, has no DNA check behind it. TRBV12-2 counts as a pseudogene. This CDR3 has 14 residues.

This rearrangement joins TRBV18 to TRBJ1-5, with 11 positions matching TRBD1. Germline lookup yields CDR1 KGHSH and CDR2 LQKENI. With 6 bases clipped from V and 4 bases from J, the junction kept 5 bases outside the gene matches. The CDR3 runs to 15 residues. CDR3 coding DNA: TGTGCCAGCTCGGCCGGGACAGGGGGAAATCAGCCCCAGCATTTT. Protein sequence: CASSAGTGGNQPQHF. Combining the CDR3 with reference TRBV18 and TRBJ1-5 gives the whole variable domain NAGVMQNPRHLVRRRGQEARLRCSPMKGHSHVYWYRQLPEEGLKFMVYLQKENIIDESGMPKERFSAEFPKEGPSILRIQQVVRGDSAAYFCASSAGTGGNQPQHFGDGTRLSIL.

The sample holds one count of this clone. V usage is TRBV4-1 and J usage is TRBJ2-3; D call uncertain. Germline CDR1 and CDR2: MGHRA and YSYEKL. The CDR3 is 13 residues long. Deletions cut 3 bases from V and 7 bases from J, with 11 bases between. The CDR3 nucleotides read TGCGCCAGCAGCCAGAGCTTAGTTCATACGCAGTATTTT. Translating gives CASSQSLVHTQYF.

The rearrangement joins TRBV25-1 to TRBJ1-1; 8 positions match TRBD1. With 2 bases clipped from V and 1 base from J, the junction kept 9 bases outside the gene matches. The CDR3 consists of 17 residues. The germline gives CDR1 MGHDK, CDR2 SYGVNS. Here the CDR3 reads CASSERAGGQRNTEAFF. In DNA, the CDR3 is TGTGCCAGCAGTGAAAGGGCAGGGGGCCAGCGGAACACTGAAGCTTTCTTT.